This T cell receptor (beta chain) was documented in a study of T cells after yellow fever vaccination. General study findings and limits: Booster samples showed a return of most primary-vaccination clones (around 96% CD4, roughly 85% CD8).

The CDR3 extends over 14 amino acids. Germline values: CDR1 MNHEY, CDR2 SVGAGI. With 5 bases removed from V and 5 bases from J, the gap between germline ends came to 15 bases. From the 5' RACE reads, TCRdb called clonotypes with MiXCR, one entry per CDR3 protein. This table holds 70,000 or so distinct CDR3 sequences, around 7% found once. This clonotype came up many times. What it binds is not known. The chain combines TRBV6-5 with TRBJ1-1, with a possible D match to TRBD1 (5 bases). The sample consisted of CD8+ T cells sorted from PBMCs, taken 10 days after the first yellow fever vaccination. This TCR was sampled from a man between 18 and 35 years old who received the YFV17D yellow fever vaccine. The DNA for the CDR3 is TGTGCCAGCAGTCCCCGGGGGGTTCAGACTGAAGCTTTCTTT. This encodes CASSPRGVQTEAFF.